This section outlines one TCR beta chain sequence together with its context. The antigen this receptor binds is unknown. Per-base qualities were not stored, and no clone one base away is much larger. The data were obtained in a study of CD8+ T cells in alopecia areata (dated by TCRdb to the late 2010s). A note on the overall study: The treated patients, all with moderate-to-severe alopecia areata, were enrolled in an open-label pilot trial of oral tofacitinib given at 5 to 10 mg twice daily. Tofacitinib was administered for 6 to 18 months, and 6 months of follow-up off drug were then conducted to assess delayed response and recurrence. For the treated patients, the SALT score, which quantifies what percentage of scalp surface area is affected, served as the measure of disease severity. High-throughput TCRbeta sequencing was used to examine T cell clonal expansion in alopecia areata in both the C3H/HeJ mouse model and human patients. On the human side, TCRbeta sequencing was run on scalp tissue and on sorted CD4+ and CD8+ peripheral blood T cells from healthy controls and from alopecia areata patients with either patchy or totalis/universalis disease. Patients on tofacitinib were biopsied at baseline and after 4 and 24 weeks of treatment, and several of the patients also had a later scalp biopsy. Scalp clonality was compared among normal scalp (n=4), patchy alopecia areata scalp (n=8), and alopecia totalis/universalis scalp (n=8). RNA was obtained with the PAXgene miRNA kit for fixed scalp, the miRNeasy kit for PBMCs, and the RNeasy kit for mouse skin. Amplification of TCRbeta CDR3 regions was done by immunoSEQ multiplex PCR using 35 Vbeta forward primers and 13 Jbeta reverse primers. What the research found in general, with its limitations: Because the treated cohort was small and had only one nonresponder, larger studies are needed to examine links between baseline CD8+ expansion and response. Higher clonality and more expanded CD8+ clones were observed in lesional scalp than in normal scalp, particularly in alopecia totalis/universalis, a finding suggestive of antigenic drive. TCR sequences shared between patients were less clear than in mice, possibly partly because of HLA diversity in the patient population. Tofacitinib significantly decreased scalp clonality and the number of expanded CD8+ clones among the top 100 scalp clones. During tofacitinib treatment, many expanded lesional clones remained in scalp and blood, and this persistence may partly explain relapse after treatment is stopped. Unlike mouse skin, where gammadelta T cells dominate, normal human skin contains resident alphabeta T cells that get sequenced too, which complicates analysis of the scalp TCR repertoire.

Preparation of the library involved the immunoSEQ multiplex PCR assay. RNA was extracted from all samples and reverse transcribed into cDNA as template for TCR sequencing. SuperScript III was used to make first-strand cDNA, primed with a 2:1 mix of oligo-dT and random hexamers. A synthetic immune receptor repertoire was used to gauge amplification bias, and whatever bias remained was removed computationally. The study's own analysis went as follows. After raw reads were preprocessed to remove errors, the CDR3 was defined following IMGT conventions as running from the conserved cysteine to phenylalanine. Clonality was computed by normalizing Shannon entropy by log2 of the number of productive unique TCRs and subtracting the result from 1. Whether each scalp clone was CD4 or CD8 was inferred by checking scalp TCRbeta sequences against the CD4 and CD8 repertoires from sorted blood. This immuneACCESS table, as held by TCRdb, lists in-frame sequences with V and J called but not all clones. Of the missing ones, under half trace to an unresolved V gene in checked studies; the others have no known cause. The V and J calls and clone size were taken over from that table, and D and trimming were inferred from the DNA. This sample comprises about 74,000 clones, 29% of them detected only once. About 15% of the sample is in the top ten clones.

The CDR3 runs 15 amino acids, cysteine and phenylalanine included. Only the CDR3 region is kept as DNA, spanning 45 bases read in frame from base 1. The trim is 5 bases for V and 4 bases for J, with a gap of 17 bases between the germline ends. CDR1 is given as SEHNR and CDR2 as FQNEAQ, both from the germline V gene (reference sequence). The time point label here, explained by the study, means: 4 weeks on oral tofacitinib. What the treatment or condition label conveys for this sample: oral pan-JAK inhibitor, 5-10 mg twice daily. Lesional scalp punch biopsies and peripheral blood were obtained from alopecia areata patients. PBMCs were isolated by density centrifugation and stained for CD3, CD4 and CD8, after which CD4+ and CD8+ T cells were sorted on a FACSAria.

The V gene is TRBV7-9 and the J gene is TRBJ1-1; no D gene call is confident. This receptor was obtained from a human donor with alopecia areata. Sequenced here: CD8+ T cells sorted from blood, sampled at week 4, from a patient treated with tofacitinib. The CDR3 reads CASSQSGPGVTEAFF. The DNA reads as follows: TGTGCCAGCAGCCAATCAGGACCTGGAGTCACTGAAGCTTTCTTT.